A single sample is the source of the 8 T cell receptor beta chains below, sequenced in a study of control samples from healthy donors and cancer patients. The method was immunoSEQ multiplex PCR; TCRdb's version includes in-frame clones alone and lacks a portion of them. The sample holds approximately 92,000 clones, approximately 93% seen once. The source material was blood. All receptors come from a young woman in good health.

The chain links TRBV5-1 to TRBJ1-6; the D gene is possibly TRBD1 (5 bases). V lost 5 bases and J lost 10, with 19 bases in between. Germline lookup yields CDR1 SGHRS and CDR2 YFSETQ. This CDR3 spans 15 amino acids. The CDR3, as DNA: TGCGCCAGCAGGTTAACGGAGGAGTGGGGGTCACCCCTCCACTTT. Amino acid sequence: CASRLTEEWGSPLHF.

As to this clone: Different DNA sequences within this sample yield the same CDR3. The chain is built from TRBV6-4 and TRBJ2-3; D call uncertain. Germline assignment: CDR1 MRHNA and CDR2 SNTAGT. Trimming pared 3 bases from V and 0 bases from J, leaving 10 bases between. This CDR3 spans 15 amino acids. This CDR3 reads CASSEGAMSTDTQYF. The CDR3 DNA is TGTGCCAGCAGTGAAGGAGCTATGAGCACAGATACGCAGTATTTT.

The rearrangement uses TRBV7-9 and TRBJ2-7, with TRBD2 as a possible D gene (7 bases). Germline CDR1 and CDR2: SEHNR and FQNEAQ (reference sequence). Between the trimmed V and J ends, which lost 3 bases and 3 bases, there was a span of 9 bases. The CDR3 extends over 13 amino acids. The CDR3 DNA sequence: TGTGCCAGCAGCTTTAGGGGGGGCTACGAGCAGTACTTC. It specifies CASSFRGGYEQYF.

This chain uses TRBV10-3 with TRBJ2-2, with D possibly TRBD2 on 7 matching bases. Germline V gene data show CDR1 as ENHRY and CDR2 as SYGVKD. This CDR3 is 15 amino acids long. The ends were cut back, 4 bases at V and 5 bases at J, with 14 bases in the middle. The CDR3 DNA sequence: TGTGCCATCAGTGGAAGAGCGGGACAAACCGGGGAGCTGTTTTTT. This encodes CAISGRAGQTGELFF.

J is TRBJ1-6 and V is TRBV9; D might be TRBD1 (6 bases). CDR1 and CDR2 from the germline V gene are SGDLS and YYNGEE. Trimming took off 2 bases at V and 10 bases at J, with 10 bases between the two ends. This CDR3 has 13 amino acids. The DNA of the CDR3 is TGTGCCAGCAGCGTTGGTCAGGGGTCACCCCTCCACTTT. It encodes CASSVGQGSPLHF. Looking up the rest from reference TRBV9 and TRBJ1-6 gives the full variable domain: DSGVTQTPKHLITATGQRVTLRCSPRSGDLSVYWYQQSLDQGLQFLIQYYNGEERAKGNILERFSAQQFPDLHSELNLSSLELGDSALYFCASSVGQGSPLHFGNGTRLTVT.

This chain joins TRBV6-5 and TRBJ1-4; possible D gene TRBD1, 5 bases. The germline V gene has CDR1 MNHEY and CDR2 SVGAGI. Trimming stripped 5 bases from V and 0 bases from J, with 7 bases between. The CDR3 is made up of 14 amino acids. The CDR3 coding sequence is TGTGCCAGCAGTCGGGGGGCAACTAATGAAAAACTGTTTTTT. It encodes CASSRGATNEKLFF.

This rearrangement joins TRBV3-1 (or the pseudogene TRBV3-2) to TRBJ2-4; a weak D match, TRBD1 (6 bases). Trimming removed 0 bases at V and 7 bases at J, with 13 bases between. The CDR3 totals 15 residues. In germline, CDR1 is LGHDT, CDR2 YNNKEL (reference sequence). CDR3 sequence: CASSQDPTGYNIQYF. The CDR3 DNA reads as TGTGCCAGCAGCCAAGACCCTACAGGGTACAACATTCAGTACTTC.

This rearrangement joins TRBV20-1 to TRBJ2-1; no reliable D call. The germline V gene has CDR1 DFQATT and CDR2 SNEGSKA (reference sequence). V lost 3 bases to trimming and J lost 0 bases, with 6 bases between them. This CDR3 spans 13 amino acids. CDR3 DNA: TGCAGTGCTAGTCACCGCTCCTACAATGAGCAGTTCTTC. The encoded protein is CSASHRSYNEQFF.